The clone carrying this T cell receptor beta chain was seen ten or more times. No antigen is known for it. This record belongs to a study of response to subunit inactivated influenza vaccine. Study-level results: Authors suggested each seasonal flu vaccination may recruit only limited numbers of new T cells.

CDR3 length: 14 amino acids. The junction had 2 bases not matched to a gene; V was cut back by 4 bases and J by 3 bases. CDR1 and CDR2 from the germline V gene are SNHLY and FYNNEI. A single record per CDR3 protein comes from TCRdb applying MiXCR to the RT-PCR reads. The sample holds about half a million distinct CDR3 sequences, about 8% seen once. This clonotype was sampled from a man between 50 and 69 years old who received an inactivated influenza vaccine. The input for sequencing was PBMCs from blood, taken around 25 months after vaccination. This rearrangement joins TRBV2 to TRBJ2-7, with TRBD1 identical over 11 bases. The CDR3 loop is CASSAGTGGYEQYF. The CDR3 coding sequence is TGTGCCAGCAGTGCCGGGACAGGGGGCTACGAGCAGTACTTC.